These T cell receptor beta chains were read from a single sample in a study of cytomegalovirus exposure and HLA in healthy donors. Profiled with immunoSEQ multiplex PCR; TCRdb holds only in-frame clones, not every one. This table has 200,000 to 250,000 clones, around 80% appearing once. Material for sequencing was PBMCs. Receptors originate from a man aged 18 to 30 in good health and CMV-seronegative. The CDR3 runs from the conserved cysteine through the conserved F or W. D genes are given only for firm matches. Size is stated for part of the rows, as once, few or many counts, or as a class when the clone is expanded.

d_call: -
clone_size: -
j_call: TRBJ2-3
v_call: TRBV28
cdr3_aa: CASSRGGSTDTQYF
cdr3_nt: TGTGCCAGCAGCCGCGGTGGTAGCACAGATACGCAGTATTTT

d_call: -
clone_size: once
j_call: TRBJ1-5
v_call: TRBV2
cdr3_aa: CASSGKGFFSPPQHF
cdr3_nt: TGTGCCAGCAGCGGGAAAGGTTTCTTTTCGCCGCCCCAGCATTTT

d_call: TRBD1
clone_size: -
j_call: TRBJ2-5
v_call: TRBV7-6
cdr3_aa: CASSPRQGEGETQYF
cdr3_nt: TGTGCCAGCAGCCCTAGACAGGGAGAGGGAGAGACCCAGTACTTC

d_call: -
clone_size: -
j_call: TRBJ1-2
v_call: TRBV5-1
cdr3_aa: CASSLGLNTDGYTF
cdr3_nt: TGCGCCAGCAGCTTGGGACTCAACACGGATGGCTACACCTTC

d_call: TRBD1
clone_size: many
j_call: TRBJ2-7
v_call: TRBV5-4
cdr3_aa: CASTRQGSDEQYF
cdr3_nt: TGTGCCTCTACTCGACAGGGTTCCGACGAGCAGTACTTC

d_call: TRBD2
clone_size: -
j_call: TRBJ2-1
v_call: TRBV5-1
cdr3_aa: CASSWSSGSYNEQFF
cdr3_nt: TGCGCCAGCAGCTGGAGCAGCGGGAGTTACAATGAGCAGTTCTTC

d_call: TRBD1
clone_size: -
j_call: TRBJ2-3
v_call: TRBV10-1
cdr3_aa: CASGSWTGGTDTQYF
cdr3_nt: TGCGCCAGCGGATCGTGGACAGGAGGCACAGATACGCAGTATTTT

d_call: TRBD2
clone_size: -
j_call: TRBJ2-7
v_call: TRBV10-1
cdr3_aa: CASSETSGRIREQYF
cdr3_nt: TGCGCCAGCAGTGAGACCAGCGGGAGGATTCGCGAGCAGTACTTC

d_call: -
clone_size: -
j_call: TRBJ2-1
v_call: TRBV4-1
cdr3_aa: CASSQELGLLDYNEQFF
cdr3_nt: TGCGCCAGCAGCCAAGAACTTGGTTTACTAGATTACAATGAGCAGTTCTTC

d_call: TRBD2
clone_size: -
j_call: TRBJ2-7
v_call: TRBV10-3
cdr3_aa: CAISLLATYEQYF
cdr3_nt: TGTGCCATCTCCCTACTAGCGACCTACGAGCAGTACTTC

d_call: -
clone_size: -
j_call: TRBJ2-1
v_call: TRBV9
cdr3_aa: CASSVQEGSYNEQFF
cdr3_nt: TGTGCCAGCAGCGTACAAGAGGGATCGTACAATGAGCAGTTCTTC

d_call: -
clone_size: -
j_call: TRBJ2-2
v_call: TRBV14
cdr3_aa: CASRPSGNTGELFF
cdr3_nt: TGTGCCAGCAGGCCTTCGGGGAACACCGGGGAGCTGTTTTTT

d_call: TRBD2
clone_size: -
j_call: TRBJ2-7
v_call: TRBV6-5
cdr3_aa: CASSYSASGRIHEQYF
cdr3_nt: TGTGCCAGCAGTTACTCGGCCAGCGGGAGAATCCACGAGCAGTACTTC

d_call: -
clone_size: -
j_call: TRBJ2-5
v_call: TRBV10-3
cdr3_aa: CAISVTAYQETQYF
cdr3_nt: TGTGCCATCAGTGTGACTGCGTACCAAGAGACCCAGTACTTC

d_call: -
clone_size: -
j_call: TRBJ1-2
v_call: TRBV6-1
cdr3_aa: CASSAAGYPPYGYTF
cdr3_nt: TGTGCCAGCAGTGCCGCGGGCTACCCCCCATATGGCTACACCTTC

d_call: -
clone_size: -
j_call: TRBJ2-7
v_call: TRBV10-1
cdr3_aa: CASSNGLGNSYEQYF
cdr3_nt: TGCGCCAGCAGTAATGGTCTCGGTAATTCCTACGAGCAGTACTTC

d_call: -
clone_size: few
j_call: TRBJ2-7
v_call: TRBV7-8
cdr3_aa: CASSLAVGSAGGYEQYF
cdr3_nt: TGTGCCAGCAGCTTAGCGGTCGGTTCGGCAGGGGGGTACGAGCAGTACTTC